This T cell receptor beta chain was retrieved from a study of neurological immune-mediated disorders. Findings and limits, study-wide: HTLV-1-associated myelopathy showed the most TCR clonal expansion; multiple sclerosis the least, below healthy controls.

In this sample, this clonotype turned up many times. Antigen unknown. The cDNA was generated through 5'RACE incorporating 10-nucleotide random UMIs. TCRdb reprocessed the 5' RACE reads with MiXCR, giving one entry per CDR3 protein. Of around 100,000 distinct CDR3 sequences in the sample, under 14% were seen once. Time point denoted: longitudinal time-point 3. Where libraries were unsorted, they were derived from 2 million PBMCs stored at -80 degrees C. Trimming removed 5 bases from V and 0 bases from J; junction bases left unmatched: 8. The CDR3 extends over 16 amino acids. CDR1 and CDR2 from the germline V gene are SGHRS and YFSETQ.

The sample taken for sequencing was PBMCs. This chain joins TRBV5-1 and TRBJ2-3, with 8 nucleotides matching TRBD2. The TCR was taken from a female donor with HTLV-1-associated myelopathy (HAM/TSP). CDR3 in DNA: TGCGCCAGCAGAGCCGGGACTAGAGCTAGCACAGATACGCAGTATTTT. Its translation: CASRAGTRASTDTQYF.